This T cell receptor (beta chain) was recovered during a study of low-dose radiotherapy and immunotherapy resistance in tumors. Study information: Members of Cohort 1 were treated with 0.5 Gy per fraction every 2 weeks. The prescribed total PTV dose was 6.5 Gy.

The length of the CDR3 is 14 residues. Per germline, CDR1 SGDLS and CDR2 YYNGEE. V was cut by 5 bases and J by 5 bases, with 16 bases left in between. With TRAV- and TRBV-specific primers, first-strand cDNA was made, covering the alpha and beta chains. TCR amplification used 15 to 20 PCR cycles, a constant-region primer and a V-primer adapter. It was by in vitro transcription that isolated mRNA was amplified. TCRdb reanalysed the reads using MiXCR and keeps one entry per CDR3 protein. The sample comprises under 95,000 distinct CDR3 sequences, about 18% of which are singletons, and roughly 3% rests with the top ten. Time point specified: before trial treatment. Nivolumab, ipilimumab, aspirin, low-dose cyclophosphamide and low-dose radiotherapy were all administered to the donors. This clonotype was recorded at least ten times.

V usage is TRBV9 and J usage is TRBJ2-5; TRBD1 might be the D (6 bases). This TCR was sampled from a male donor with prostate cancer. The material was PBMCs, obtained before treatment. This CDR3 reads CASSDEGVGETQYF. The CDR3 region has the DNA TGTGCCAGCAGTGATGAGGGGGTTGGGGAGACCCAGTACTTC.